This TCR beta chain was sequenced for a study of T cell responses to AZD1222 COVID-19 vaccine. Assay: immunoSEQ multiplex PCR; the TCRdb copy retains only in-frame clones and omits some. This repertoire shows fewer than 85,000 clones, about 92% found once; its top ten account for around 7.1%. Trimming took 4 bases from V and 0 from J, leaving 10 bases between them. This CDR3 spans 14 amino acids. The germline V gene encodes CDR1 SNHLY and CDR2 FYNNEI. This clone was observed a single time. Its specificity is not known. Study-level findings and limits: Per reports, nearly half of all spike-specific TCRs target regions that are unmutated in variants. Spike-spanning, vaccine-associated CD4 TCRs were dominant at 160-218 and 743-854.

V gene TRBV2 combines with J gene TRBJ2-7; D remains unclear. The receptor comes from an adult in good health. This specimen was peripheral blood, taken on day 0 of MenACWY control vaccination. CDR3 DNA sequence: TGTGCCAGCAGTGGTCAGTCAAGCTCCTACGAGCAGTACTTC. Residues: CASSGQSSSYEQYF.